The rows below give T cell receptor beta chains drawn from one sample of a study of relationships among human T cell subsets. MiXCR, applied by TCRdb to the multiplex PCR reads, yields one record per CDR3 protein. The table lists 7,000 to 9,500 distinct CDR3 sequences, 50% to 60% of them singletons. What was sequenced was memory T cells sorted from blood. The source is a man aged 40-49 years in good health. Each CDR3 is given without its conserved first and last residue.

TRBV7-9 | ASSLEASSGTNTGELF
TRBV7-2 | ASSSSSGTTDTQY
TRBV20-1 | SAILAGGTDTQY
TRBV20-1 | SARDPGGSNQPQH
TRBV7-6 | ASSFDSYEQF
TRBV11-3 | ASSLGEGAQY
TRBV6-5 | ASHGWDTQY
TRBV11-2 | AGSLDASSNQPQH
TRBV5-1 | ASSLASGDNEQF
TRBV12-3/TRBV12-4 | ASSLWGNGNQPQH
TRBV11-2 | ASSLKAQGQPQH
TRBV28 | ASSLIRQGRPNQPQH
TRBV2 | ASSVVNTEAF
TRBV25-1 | ASRSGNSPLH
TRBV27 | ASSPGTVYGYT
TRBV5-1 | ASSLTGNYYEQY
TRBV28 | ASSTSRQTYEQY
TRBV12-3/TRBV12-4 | ASSPRDSQYEAF
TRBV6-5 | ASSYGSGGSTDTQY
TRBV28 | ASSRLGQPDNYGYT
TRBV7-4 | ASSPARGPYNEQF
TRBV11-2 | ASSLAESYGYT
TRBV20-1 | SAAIADYEQY
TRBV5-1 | ASSRPTDTQY
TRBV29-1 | SYTRWLTDTQY
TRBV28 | ASSFAGRDEQY
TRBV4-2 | ASSQGQTSNQPQH
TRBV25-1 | ASSRVDTYNSPLH
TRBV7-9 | ARSPGPNNEQF
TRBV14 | ASSHGIGYYT
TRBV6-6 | ASSYSSREGGERGTQY
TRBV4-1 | ASSQDRLAGGTDTQY
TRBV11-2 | ASSPRGEKLF
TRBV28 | ASSLVQTTQATGELF
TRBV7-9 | ASSPPPRLGNTIY
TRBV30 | AWSGLGQGQPQH
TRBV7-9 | ASSFSVSYNSPLH
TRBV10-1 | ASSAGSQQPQH
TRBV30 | AWSTGDYGYT
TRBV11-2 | ASILTGTRNGYT
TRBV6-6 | ASSYPEVDTQY
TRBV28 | ASSLELAAIYEQY
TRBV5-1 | ASSPRLADSYNEQF
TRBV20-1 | SARGRLAGVNEQF
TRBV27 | ASSLLRRTTNEQF
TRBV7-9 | ASMGSSYEQY
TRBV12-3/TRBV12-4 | ASGGQGDSYEQY
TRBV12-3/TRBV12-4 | ASSLSGGYGYT
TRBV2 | ASRGGLRETQY
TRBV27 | ASKPGQSYSPLH